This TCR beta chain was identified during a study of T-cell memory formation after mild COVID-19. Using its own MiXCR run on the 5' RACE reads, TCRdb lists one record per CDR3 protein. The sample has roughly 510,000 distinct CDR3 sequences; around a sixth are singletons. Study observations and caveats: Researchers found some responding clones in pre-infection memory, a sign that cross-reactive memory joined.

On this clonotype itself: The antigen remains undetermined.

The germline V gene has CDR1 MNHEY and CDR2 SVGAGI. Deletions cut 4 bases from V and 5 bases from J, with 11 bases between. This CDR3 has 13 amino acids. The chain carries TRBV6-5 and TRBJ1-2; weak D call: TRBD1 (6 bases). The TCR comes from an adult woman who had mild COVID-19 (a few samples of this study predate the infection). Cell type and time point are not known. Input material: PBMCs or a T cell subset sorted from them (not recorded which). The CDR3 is CASSSGTPYGYTF. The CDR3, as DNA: TGTGCCAGCAGTTCCGGGACACCGTATGGCTACACCTTC.